These 5 T cell receptor beta chains were all obtained from the same sample, sequenced in a study of tissue T cells after allogeneic stem cell transplantation. Profiled with immunoSEQ multiplex PCR; TCRdb holds only in-frame clones, not every one. The table shows about 48,000 clones, with roughly 75% occurring only once. The specimen was sorted cells pooled from one or two spleens. These receptors all come from a pool of C57BL/6 mice in good health.

Details on this clone: Gene names refer to mouse genes. The read terminates 1 residue ahead of where the CDR3 ends, so the germline J gene completes it. V and J are TRBV16 and TRBJ2-7; 11 bases agree with TRBD2. This CDR3 comprises 15 residues. In germline, CDR1 is SGHSA, CDR2 FRNQAP. J was trimmed by 3 bases and V by 4 bases; bases with no gene match: 5. This CDR3 is CASSSSGLGVYEQYF. Partial CDR3 DNA: TGTGCAAGCAGCTCTTCGGGACTGGGGGTCTATGAACAGTAC.

With respect to this clone: The gene names given are mouse names. The read finishes 1 residue shy of the CDR3 end, and the germline J gene is used to complete it. The chain links TRBV31 to TRBJ2-1; no firm D call. CDR3 length equals 12 residues. Germline CDR1 is GKSSPN and CDR2 is SITVG. Trimming stripped 0 bases from V and 7 bases from J, with 7 bases between. The CDR3 here is CAWSLLGAEQFF. CDR3 DNA, as far as it was read: TGTGCCTGGAGTCTACTAGGGGCTGAGCAGTTC. Together with reference TRBV31 and TRBJ2-1, the CDR3 gives the full variable domain: AQTIHQWPVAEIKAVGSPLSLGCTIKGKSSPNLYWYWQATGGTLQQLFYSITVGQVESVVQLNLSASRPKDDQFILSTEKLLLSHSGFYLCAWSLLGAEQFFGPGTRLTVL.

Concerning this clone: Mouse gene names apply. The CDR3 is cut off 1 residue early in the read; its end comes from the germline J gene. The chain couples TRBV5 to TRBJ2-5; D possibly corresponds to TRBD2 (5 bases). Germline values: CDR1 LGHNA, CDR2 YNLKQL (reference sequence). V was cut by 0 bases and J by 2 bases, with 6 bases left in between. The CDR3 extends over 14 amino acids. The CDR3 loop is CASSQDWVQDTQYF. CDR3 DNA (partial): TGTGCCAGCAGCCAAGACTGGGTCCAAGACACCCAGTAC.

A note on this clone: Germline and genes here are mouse. Coverage ceases 1 residue before the CDR3 finishes, and the germline J gene fills in the end. V usage is TRBV13-1 and J usage is TRBJ2-7; D may be TRBD2 (5 bases). Trimming pared 0 bases from V and 0 bases from J, leaving 10 bases between. Germline V gene lookup returns CDR1 NSHNY and CDR2 SYGAGN. The CDR3 contains 15 residues. The DNA read from the CDR3 is TGTGCCAGCAGTGATGCGGTGGGGAGCTCCTATGAACAGTAC. It codes for CASSDAVGSSYEQY. The whole CDR3 is CASSDAVGSSYEQYF.

In the case of this clone: Here the gene names and germline are mouse. The read finishes 1 residue shy of the CDR3 end, and the germline J gene is used to complete it. The chain has TRBV5 and TRBJ2-7; 12 bases align to TRBD2. Germline-derived CDR1 and CDR2 are LGHNA and YNLKQL (reference sequence). The CDR3 runs 14 residues. J was trimmed by 5 bases and V by 3 bases; bases with no gene match: 2. The CDR3 reads CASSQRDWGDEQYF. CDR3 DNA (partial): TGTGCCAGCAGCCAGAGGGACTGGGGGGATGAACAGTAC.